A single sample is the source of the 10 T cell receptor beta chains below, sequenced in a study of T-cell memory formation after mild COVID-19 (dated by TCRdb to about 2021). Libraries came from 5' RACE. Sequencing took place on an Illumina NovaSeq 6000. The public reads were reanalyzed by TCRdb: fastp trimming at Q25, MiXCR alignment, in-frame beta chains only. Each entry is one CDR3 protein sequence, shown with its most common DNA and genes. The sample has roughly 300,000 distinct CDR3 sequences on record, under 8.5% of them singletons. The ten biggest clones cover approximately 23% of the sample. Material: PBMCs or a T cell subset sorted from them (not recorded which). These receptors were taken from a man aged 18-30 years who had mild COVID-19 (a few samples of this study predate the infection). The sample titles of this study are shuffled in the database, so cell type and time point are left out; the donor was told from shared clones.

This clonotype was recorded a few times. The chain joins TRBV20-1 to TRBJ2-7; D call uncertain. Trimming stripped 1 base from V and 0 bases from J, with 7 bases between. This CDR3 has 13 amino acids. The germline V gene has CDR1 DFQATT and CDR2 SNEGSKA (reference sequence). This CDR3 is CSARVPGSYEQYF. CDR3 DNA: TGCAGTGCTAGAGTCCCGGGCTCCTACGAGCAGTACTTC.

The chain has TRBV6-2 or TRBV6-3 and TRBJ2-6; either TRBD1 or TRBD2 may fit D (6 bases each). The CDR3 runs 16 residues. Germline assignment: CDR1 MNHEY and CDR2 SVGEGT. V lost 4 bases, J lost 0 bases, and 10 bases lay in between. CDR3 region: CASSLQGGSGANVLTF. Written as DNA, the CDR3 is TGTGCCAGCAGTTTACAGGGAGGCTCTGGGGCCAACGTCCTGACTTTC.

This chain uses TRBV7-2 with TRBJ2-5; TRBD2 agrees at 12 bases. The V segment lost 1 base and the J segment 5 bases; nucleotides outside the gene matches: 8. This CDR3 is built from 17 residues. Germline CDR1 is SGHTA and CDR2 is FQGNSA. CDR3: CASSLGASGGAFETQYF. In DNA, the CDR3 is TGTGCCAGCAGCTTAGGTGCTAGCGGGGGGGCCTTCGAGACCCAGTACTTC.

The chain employs TRBV5-1 and TRBJ1-4; no reliable D call. The CDR3 runs 14 residues. V was cut by 0 bases and J by 5 bases, with 8 bases left in between. Germline V CDR1 and CDR2: SGHRS, YFSETQ. The CDR3 DNA sequence: TGCGCCAGCAGCTTGGGCATGACGAATGAAAAACTGTTTTTT. Its translation is CASSLGMTNEKLFF.

This clonotype occurred a few times. The chain carries TRBV5-1 and TRBJ2-2; 9 nucleotides match TRBD1. CDR1 SGHRS and CDR2 YFSETQ come from the germline V gene. The CDR3 runs 15 residues. The V segment lost 7 bases and the J segment 0 bases; nucleotides outside the gene matches: 4. The CDR3 spells CASARQGANTGELFF. For the CDR3, the DNA is TGCGCCAGCGCCCGACAGGGGGCGAACACCGGGGAGCTGTTTTTT.

The chain links TRBV7-8 to TRBJ2-3, with unresolved D. The germline CDR1 and CDR2 sequences are SGHVS and FQNEAQ. The V gene lost 4 bases and the J gene lost 2 bases, with 10 bases spanning the gap. The length of the CDR3 is 14 residues. CDR3 residues: CASSSSKSTDTQYF. The CDR3 bases are TGTGCCAGCAGCTCCAGCAAATCCACAGATACGCAGTATTTT.

V and J are TRBV12-3 or TRBV12-4 and TRBJ2-5; D is unresolved. Deletions cut 2 bases from V and 2 bases from J, with 6 bases between. The CDR3 spans 13 residues. The CDR3 nucleotides are TGTGCCAGCAGTTTATGGCAGCAAGAGACCCAGTACTTC. Its translation: CASSLWQQETQYF.

This clonotype was found a few times. The chain is built from TRBV5-8 and TRBJ2-5; 7 nucleotides agree with TRBD1. The CDR3 runs 16 residues. The J segment lost 2 bases and the V segment lost 4 bases, leaving 11 bases of the junction unmatched. Germline V gene sequence: CDR1 SGHTS, CDR2 YDEGEE. CDR3 nucleotides: TGTGCCAGCAGCCGGACGATAGGGGGCCTTCAAGAGACCCAGTACTTC. Amino acid sequence: CASSRTIGGLQETQYF. Drawing the rest from reference TRBV5-8 and TRBJ2-5, the complete variable domain is EAGVTQSPTHLIKTRGQQATLRCSPISGHTSVYWYQQALGLGLQFLLWYDEGEERNRGNFPPRFSGRQFPNYSSELNVNALELEDSALYLCASSRTIGGLQETQYFGPGTRLLVL.

There are a few counts of this clonotype. This sequence joins TRBV6-2 or TRBV6-3 and TRBJ2-2, with 8 nucleotides matching TRBD2. From germline, CDR1 is MNHEY and CDR2 SVGEGT. The J segment lost 1 base and the V segment lost 8 bases, leaving 6 bases of the junction unmatched. The CDR3 contains 15 residues. Written as DNA, the CDR3 is TGTGCCAGCGGAGGCAGCGGGGGGAACACCGGGGAGCTGTTTTTT. Translation: CASGGSGGNTGELFF.

This clonotype was counted at least ten times. V is TRBV11-2 and J is TRBJ2-1, with D perhaps matching TRBD1 (5 bases). Trimming took 3 bases from V and 8 from J, leaving 8 bases between them. Looked up from germline, CDR1 is SGHAT and CDR2 is FQNNGV. This CDR3 has 12 amino acids. The CDR3 sequence is CASSFIGDEQFF. DNA for the CDR3: TGTGCCAGCAGCTTTATAGGGGATGAGCAGTTCTTC.